This T cell receptor beta chain derives from a study of cytomegalovirus exposure and HLA in healthy donors (dated by TCRdb to about 2017). With regard to the full study: An earlier analysis of more than 550 of the donors reported over 250 Gb of sequence data and 90 million to 120 million unique TCR beta sequences obtained from about 200 million T cells. The study combined high-throughput TCR immunosequencing, statistical association of individual TCRs with disease status, and machine learning to predict cytomegalovirus infection status. Of the 300 to 500 genotyped donors, roughly 80% were placed in the genetic ancestry cluster associated with self-reported Caucasian donors. In the later analysis, no new phenotypic data were used to find candidate immune exposures; instead, reliance was placed on TCR beta sequences and their occurrence across donors. The aim of the study was to test whether cataloging public T cell receptors could identify signatures of past pathogen exposure. Both class I and class II loci were covered by HLA typing, at four-digit resolution. A few DR-DQ haplotypes were treated as single units for association and clustering because of strong linkage in the cohort. An early release covering about 600 HLA-typed donors comprised about 300 gigabases of sequencing data and 65 million to 100 million unique TCR sequences. Donor age, sex, ethnicity and CMV serostatus were collected together with the repertoire data. An earlier analysis of 587 of the donors used high-throughput TCR beta sequencing to judge whether each TCR beta V gene segment behaved as functional or pseudogenic. Besides the first cohort of about 730 subjects, a separate validation cohort made up of 90 to 150 different subjects was used. Every discovery cohort repertoire had been produced on one sequencing platform. Among approximately 370 genotyped donors of the cohort, an average of around 220,000 unique TCR beta nucleotide sequences was sequenced per donor, of which about 18% were non-productive. Typing coverage differed by locus: A, B, C, DRB1 and DQB1 were typed in roughly 629-630 donors, DQA1 in about 550, DPA1 in around 600, and DPB1 in 472. A later analysis re-analyzed previously published TCR beta repertoires from about 600 donors and added high-resolution HLA genotyping to study TCR occurrence patterns. Using immunosequencing, the study profiled T cell repertoires from 666 subjects and related those repertoires to cytomegalovirus serostatus. A later genetic analysis took genome-wide SNP genotypes for 398 of the 666 donors and used that subset as a discovery cohort. The study at large found these results: Some IMGT-functional V segments, including TRBV6-2 and TRBV6-3, could not be told apart with the 87-base-pair reads, so those segments were excluded. Because some donors lacked HLA typing at each locus, the association tests relied only on the typed subset. Broadly in line with IMGT annotations, most TCR beta V segments showed up in productive rearrangements about 87% or about 30% of the time in an earlier analysis of roughly 590 of the donors. The study listed approximately 150 TCR beta chains as associated with cytomegalovirus. In a later analysis, the rate of TCR association differed among HLA loci, with DRB1 alleles having the most associated TCRs and HLA-C alleles having the fewest. A cluster of highly shared sequence variants was judged likely to represent a technical artifact of the sequencing pipeline. A later genetic analysis associated a missense DCLRE1C variant with V-gene and J-gene trimming of TCR beta chains, and an independent cohort replicated the association. Sequencing depth was assumed to be roughly uniform across donors in the presence/absence analyses, though that assumption may not hold. In a later analysis, around 17,000 TCR beta sequences were associated with specific HLA alleles at a false discovery rate of 0.05. According to a later analysis, parvovirus B19, influenza, CMV and Epstein-Barr virus appeared linked to several top co-occurrence clusters. The classifier was reported to diagnose cytomegalovirus status with high specificity and sensitivity in both the original and validation cohorts. A further reported finding was that TCR beta sequences accurately predicted the HLA-A and HLA-B alleles for most subjects in the first cohort. The only immune exposure information available for the cohort was CMV serostatus. Correlated functional status among segregating V segments might reflect linkage disequilibrium, but an unknown experimental factor could not be ruled out. In a later analysis, HLA-associated TCR beta chains showed more clonal expansion and lower generation probabilities than non-associated chains that were equally common. When HLA alleles, especially DR and DQ, strongly co-occurred, TCR associations were difficult to assign to individual alleles. In a later genetic analysis, fewer N-insertions in productive TCRs were reported among donors in an Asian-associated ancestry cluster than the roughly 710-donor mean. About 15 rarely observed V segments, including chromosome 9 orphons, were excluded from the earlier analysis of several hundred of the donors because counts were too low. According to a later analysis, most CMV-associated TCR beta chains appeared to be HLA-restricted, and the HLA associations seemed to be driven largely by CMV exposure. The authors suggested that the approach could potentially be generalized to other disease states and immunological phenotypes. In vitro tests confirmed that a few of the cytomegalovirus-associated TCR beta chains recognize cytomegalovirus antigens. Across donors, most TCR sequences were observed very rarely, whereas some public TCRs were present in many individuals. This cohort had only TCR beta chains sequenced, and the lack of alpha or paired-chain data limited which features could be detected.

Taken from the germline V gene (reference sequence), the CDR1 and CDR2 loops are MNHEY and SMNVEV. Trimming costs V 4 bases and J 4 bases, and their ends lie 25 bases apart. The CDR3 sequence holds 18 residues, the cysteine and phenylalanine included. CDR3 DNA only is kept here, 54 bases in frame from base 1. The cohort was made up of roughly 670 healthy bone marrow donors. At the time of sampling, every cohort member was nominally healthy, though immune exposures that went unrecorded were likely present. The donor was CMV seropositive and was included in the group of almost 300 seropositive cohort members. Every donor gave a peripheral blood sample, and the peripheral blood mononuclear cells from that sample were used for TCR beta sequencing. The Qiagen DNeasy Blood Extraction Kit was used to extract genomic DNA from the blood cell samples. The library was obtained by the immunoSEQ multiplex PCR assay. For the multiplex PCR, a mixture combining 60 forward primers for TCR Vbeta segments and 13 reverse primers for TCR Jbeta segments was used. A multiplex PCR assay on genomic DNA amplified the CDR3 region of rearranged TCR beta genes. On the Illumina HiSeq System, the amplified TCR beta libraries were sequenced as 87-base-pair reads. Per the authors' processing: Across the 670 or so repertoires, a later analysis counted approximately 83 million unique TCR beta chains, roughly 11 million of which were shared by at least two donors. To remove PCR and sequencing errors, raw reads were error-corrected and collapsed into unique sequences using a nearest-neighbor algorithm that merged closely related sequences. To assign V, D and J gene segments, CDR3 sequences were aligned to IMGT reference sequences. Each retained sequence needed at least a six-nucleotide match to both a V gene segment and a J gene segment. A rearrangement was called productive if the CDR3 had no stop codons and remained in frame with V and J, and every other rearrangement was called non-productive. Following IMGT convention, CDR3 was defined as the stretch from the second conserved V-encoded cysteine up to the conserved J-encoded phenylalanine. The earlier analysis of about 610 of the donors excluded any sequence lacking an unambiguous match to a single V gene segment. An earlier analysis of about 590 of the donors classified V segments as functional when productive rearrangements were above 56.7% and as segregating when the standard deviation between donors was above 5%. A statistical classification framework was developed to diagnose cytomegalovirus status using the catalog of TCR beta chain sequences. V and J gene assignment, in a later analysis, came from comparing TCR nucleotide sequences with IMGT/GENE-DB human TR gene sequences. Using the TCRdist pipeline, a later analysis assigned CDR3 sequences along with most-parsimonious VDJ recombination scenarios. A later analysis defined each TCR beta chain by its CDR3 amino acid sequence plus V-gene family, and excluded reads lacking a unique V-gene family. To address suspected cross-contamination and a sequencing artifact, a later analysis removed under 600 highly shared, low-generation-probability nucleotide sequences. In a later analysis, a clonal expansion index for each public chain was calculated from normalized within-repertoire ranks of inferred template counts. In a later analysis, generation probabilities were computed using a VDJ recombination model fitted to out-of-frame rearrangements, and the results were checked against IGoR. A later analysis scored TCR-TCR, TCR-HLA and TCR-CMV co-occurrence with hypergeometric tests, applying a repertoire-size bias correction to TCR pairs. To estimate false discovery rates, a later analysis permuted the HLA or CMV assignments 20 times. In a later analysis, co-occurring TCRs were grouped with DBSCAN, and TCRdist sequence similarity was added when clustering was performed within HLA-allele-positive subsets. For co-occurrence clustering, repertoires with fewer than 30,000 or more than 120,000 public chains were excluded, along with several repertoires with anomalous nucleotide sharing. Sourced from immuneACCESS, this table was stored by TCRdb with only in-frame sequences that have V and J called. A share of the clones is absent; for the studies checked, an unresolved V gene accounts for under half, and the remainder has no known explanation. V and J calls and clone size are as listed in that table; D and trimming were resolved from the DNA. Here the sample has fewer than 150,000 clones; 78% occur a single time. 6.2% of the sample goes to the ten largest clones.

As for this clone: Its antigen remains unidentified. There are no base qualities to consult, and no much larger clone falls within one base.

Sequencing was performed on PBMCs. The TCR comes from a woman in her thirties or forties in good health and CMV-seropositive. Recombination linked TRBV27 to TRBJ2-5; tentative D gene TRBD1, with 5 bases matching. The encoded CDR3 is CASSSSKYGRALGETQYF. DNA sequence: TGTGCCAGCAGTTCAAGCAAGTACGGCAGGGCCTTAGGAGAGACCCAGTACTTC.